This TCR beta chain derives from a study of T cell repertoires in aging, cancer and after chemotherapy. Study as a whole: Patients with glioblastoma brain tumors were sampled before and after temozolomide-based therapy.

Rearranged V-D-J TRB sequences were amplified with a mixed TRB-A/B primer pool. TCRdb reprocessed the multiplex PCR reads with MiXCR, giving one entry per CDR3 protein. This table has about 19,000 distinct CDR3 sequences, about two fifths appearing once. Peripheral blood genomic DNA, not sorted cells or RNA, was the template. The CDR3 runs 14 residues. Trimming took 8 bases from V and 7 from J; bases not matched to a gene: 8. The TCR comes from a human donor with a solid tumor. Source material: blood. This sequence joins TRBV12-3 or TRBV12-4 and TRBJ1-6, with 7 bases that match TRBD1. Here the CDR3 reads CASGSGQANSPLHF. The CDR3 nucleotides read TGTGCCAGCGGCTCTGGACAGGCGAATTCACCCCTCCACTTT.